This T cell receptor (beta chain) was sequenced in a study of shared clonotypes between healthy human individuals (dated by TCRdb to about 2020). Some background on the complete study: A couple of women and a few men aged 18 to 49 years were included in the cohort. For each donor, CD4 naive and CD4 memory were each run on three plates, CD8 naive on two plates, and CD8 memory on one plate. To estimate repertoire size and how much clonotype sharing occurs between individuals, the study deeply sequenced the blood TCR repertoires of a handful of healthy adults. Libraries were prepared and TCR repertoires were sequenced by different laboratories using diverse techniques, in order to increase sequencing depth and limit assay-specific biases. Each donor's leukapheresis produced roughly between roughly 0.85 and 10 billion PBMCs. General study outcomes and caveats: Even with the large sequencing depth, rarefaction of the sorted-subset datasets indicated that sequencing was incomplete. Pairwise subsampling indicated that sequencing depth was expected to affect the degree of clonotype sharing among donors. Because the study included a small number of donors, the genetic and exposure-history diversity represented was limited. Sharing across a few donors was observed for 5% to 6.5% of naive CD4, 3% to 4% of naive CD8, 2% to 2.5% of memory CD4, and over 0.3% of memory CD8 clonotypes. Compared with non-shared clonotypes, the clonotypes found in all four sorted-subset donors had higher generation probabilities. Naive subsets generally had larger estimated clonotype richness than memory subsets did. Sampling was restricted to blood, and TCR repertoires in tissues likely differ from the TCR repertoires found in blood.

On this clone itself: The clone's antigen remains unknown. The sample holds no much larger clone one base away, and base qualities are not on file. This sample includes further DNA sequences coding for the same CDR3.

Using the deep immunoSEQ assay, TCR CDR3 regions were amplified from genomic DNA by multiplex PCR. Extracted genomic DNA from each cell subset was distributed evenly across all wells of several immunoSEQ 96-well plates, and each plate was treated as a replicate. For sorted subsets, roughly 0.2 ug genomic DNA, equal to 30,000 or so T cell genomes, was loaded into each replicate PCR. Purified libraries were measured with a Qubit 3.0 fluorometer, size-checked on a Bioanalyzer 2100, and measured again with the KAPA Library Quantification kit. Each immunoSEQ 96-well plate was sequenced on its own single-read 150-cycle Illumina NextSeq 550 flow cell. Per the original workflow: Because only junctional sequences without quality scores were contained in the immunoSEQ output, filtering matching that applied to full-length reads could not be performed. To assign V/J genes and CDR3, sequences were annotated against IMGT germline references using PyIR, a Python wrapper for IgBLAST v1.9. Reads were filtered out if the reads had weak V/J assignments (E-value above 1e-6), no CDR3, stop codons, out-of-frame junctions, or ambiguous translated residues. V3J clonotypes were defined by identical inferred V gene, J gene, and CDR3 amino acid sequence. The percentage overlap between two repertoires was calculated by dividing the number of shared unique clonotypes by the size of the smaller repertoire. Repertoire richness was assessed with RTK rarefaction, the Chao1 estimator, and Recon v2.1 estimates of unobserved clonotypes. Generation probabilities were computed with OLGA for all TCRbeta clonotypes obtained by the gDNA method from a few donors. TCRdb retrieved this table from immuneACCESS and kept in-frame rearrangements only. Not all clones are present; in checked studies, unresolved V genes account for under half, and no reason is known for the remainder. Clonal size and the V and J genes are those of that table, whereas D and trimming came from the DNA. In all, the sample holds some 630,000 clones, and around 96% of those were seen once. The ten largest make up 0.095% to 0.13% of the sample.

For the CD8 naive samples, CD45RO-negative cells were positively selected for CCR7, yielding a CD45RA+CCR7+ population from which TemRA cells were excluded. The donors were healthy, HIV-negative adults who had no recently reported acute infections or vaccinations. Every donor was a Caucasian adult residing in Nashville, Tennessee, USA. Blood was collected by leukapheresis, and PBMCs were isolated by Ficoll-Histopaque density gradient centrifugation and then cryopreserved in liquid nitrogen vapor phase. Analytical flow cytometry was used to check the purity and quantity of each magnetically sorted T cell population. From each sorted fraction, genomic DNA was isolated and quantified by UV absorbance on a Nanodrop 2000c. From its cysteine to its phenylalanine, the CDR3 spans 15 amino acids. Only the CDR3 portion is preserved as DNA: 45 bases, with reading frame beginning at the first base. The CDR1 and CDR2 encoded by the germline V gene (reference sequence) are MNHEY and SMNVEV. V is clipped by 0 bases and J by 2 bases, and the sequence between their germline boundaries is 8 bases long.

The clonotype was recovered from a woman in her thirties in good health. Sequencing was done on a sample of naive CD8+ T cells sorted from blood. The sample's cell subset or site, from its label and the paper: CD45RA+CCR7+. The chain couples TRBV27 to TRBJ1-5, with no reliable assignment of the D segment. The CDR3 sequence is CASSLSGGGNQPQHF. Here is the DNA: TGTGCCAGCAGTTTATCCGGTGGGGGCAATCAGCCCCAGCATTTT.